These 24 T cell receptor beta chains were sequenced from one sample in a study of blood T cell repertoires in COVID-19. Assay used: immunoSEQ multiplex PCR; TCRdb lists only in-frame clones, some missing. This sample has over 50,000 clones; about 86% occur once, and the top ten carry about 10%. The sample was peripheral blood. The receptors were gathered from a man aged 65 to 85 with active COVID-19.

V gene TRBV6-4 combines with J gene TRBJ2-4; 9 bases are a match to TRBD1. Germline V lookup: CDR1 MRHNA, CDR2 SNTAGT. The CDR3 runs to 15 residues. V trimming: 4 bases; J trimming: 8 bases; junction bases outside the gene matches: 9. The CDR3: CASSASPGQGYIQYF. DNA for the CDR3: TGTGCCAGCAGTGCCTCACCGGGACAGGGTTACATTCAGTACTTC.

CDR3 DNA sequence: TGTGCCAGCAGCGTATTAAGCGGGGGGGCCTCCAGCACAGATACGCAGTATTTT. It encodes CASSVLSGGASSTDTQYF. This chain links TRBV9 with TRBJ2-3, with 10 positions matching TRBD2. The CDR3 extends over 18 amino acids. Germline CDR1 and CDR2: SGDLS and YYNGEE. The junction had 8 bases not matched to a gene; V was cut back by 1 base and J by 0 bases.

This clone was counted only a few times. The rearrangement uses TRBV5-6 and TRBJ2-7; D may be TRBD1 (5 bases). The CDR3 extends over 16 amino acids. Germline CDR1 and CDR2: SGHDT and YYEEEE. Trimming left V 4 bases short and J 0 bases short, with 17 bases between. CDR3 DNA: TGTGCCAGCAGCATACTCACAGGAACCTTCTCCTACGAGCAGTACTTC. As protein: CASSILTGTFSYEQYF.

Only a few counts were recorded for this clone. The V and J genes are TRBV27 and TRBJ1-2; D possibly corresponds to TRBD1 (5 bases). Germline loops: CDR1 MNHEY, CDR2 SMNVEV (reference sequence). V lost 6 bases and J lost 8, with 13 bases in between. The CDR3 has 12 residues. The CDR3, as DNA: TGTGCCAGCAGAGTAGGGGCAAGCGGCTACACCTTC. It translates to CASRVGASGYTF.

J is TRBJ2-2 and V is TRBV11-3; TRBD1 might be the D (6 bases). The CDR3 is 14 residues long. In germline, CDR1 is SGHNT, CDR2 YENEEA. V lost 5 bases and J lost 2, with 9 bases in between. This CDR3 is CASSPGTNTGELFF. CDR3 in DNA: TGTGCCAGCAGCCCCGGGACAAACACCGGGGAGCTGTTTTTT.

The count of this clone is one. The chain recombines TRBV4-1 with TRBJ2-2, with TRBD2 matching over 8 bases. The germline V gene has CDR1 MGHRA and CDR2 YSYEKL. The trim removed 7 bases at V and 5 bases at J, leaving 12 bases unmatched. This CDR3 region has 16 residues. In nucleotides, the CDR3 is TGCGCCAGCACCCTAGACCCTAGCGGGCGGACCGGGGAGCTGTTTTTT. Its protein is CASTLDPSGRTGELFF.

In DNA, the CDR3 is TGTGCCAGCAGCTTAGCAGGGGCGCTTGTGACAGATACGCAGTATTTT. Protein sequence: CASSLAGALVTDTQYF. The chain is built from TRBV7-9 and TRBJ2-3, with D perhaps matching TRBD1 (5 bases). The CDR3 consists of 16 residues. CDR1 is SEHNR, CDR2 FQNEAQ, per germline (reference sequence). Trimming took 0 bases from V and 3 from J, leaving 13 bases between them. The full variable domain, in which reference TRBV7-9 and TRBJ2-3 provide the parts outside the CDR3, is DTGVSQNPRHKITKRGQNVTFRCDPISEHNRLYWYRQTLGQGPEFLTYFQNEAQLEKSRLLSDRFSAERPKGSFSTLEIQRTEQGDSAMYLCASSLAGALVTDTQYFGPGTRLTVL.

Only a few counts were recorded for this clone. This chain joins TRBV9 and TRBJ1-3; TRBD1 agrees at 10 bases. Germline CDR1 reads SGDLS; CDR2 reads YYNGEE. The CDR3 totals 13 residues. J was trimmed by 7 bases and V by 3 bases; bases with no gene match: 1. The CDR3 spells CASSEGQGNTIYF. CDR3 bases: TGTGCCAGCAGCGAGGGACAGGGGAACACCATATATTTT.

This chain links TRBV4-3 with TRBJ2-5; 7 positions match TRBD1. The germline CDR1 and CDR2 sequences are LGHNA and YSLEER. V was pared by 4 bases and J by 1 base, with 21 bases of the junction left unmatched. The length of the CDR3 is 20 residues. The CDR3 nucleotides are TGCGCCAGCAGCCCGCCCCTAAGAAAGGGGGCAGGGCTATGCCAAGAGACCCAGTACTTC. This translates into CASSPPLRKGAGLCQETQYF.

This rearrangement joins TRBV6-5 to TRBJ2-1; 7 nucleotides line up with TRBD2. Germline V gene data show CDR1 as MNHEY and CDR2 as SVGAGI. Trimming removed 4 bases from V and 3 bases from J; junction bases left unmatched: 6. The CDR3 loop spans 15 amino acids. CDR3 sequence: CASSSTAGDYNEQFF. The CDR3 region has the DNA TGTGCCAGCAGTTCCACCGCGGGGGACTACAATGAGCAGTTCTTC.

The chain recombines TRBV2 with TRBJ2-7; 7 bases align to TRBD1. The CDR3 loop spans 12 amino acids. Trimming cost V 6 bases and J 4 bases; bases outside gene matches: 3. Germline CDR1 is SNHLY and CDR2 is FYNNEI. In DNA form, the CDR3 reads TGTGCCAGCAGCCGGACAGGTTACGAGCAGTACTTC. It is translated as CASSRTGYEQYF.

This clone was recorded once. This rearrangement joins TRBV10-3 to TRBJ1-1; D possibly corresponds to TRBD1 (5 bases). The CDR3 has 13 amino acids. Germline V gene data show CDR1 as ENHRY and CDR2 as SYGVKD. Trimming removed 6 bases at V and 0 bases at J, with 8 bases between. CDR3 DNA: TGTGCCATCAGGGCCAGGGTGAACACTGAAGCTTTCTTT. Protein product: CAIRARVNTEAFF.

The CDR3 protein is CASSGWTGAYQETQYF. In DNA form, the CDR3 reads TGTGCCAGTAGTGGTTGGACAGGGGCGTACCAAGAGACCCAGTACTTC. The chain has TRBV19 and TRBJ2-5, with 9 bases aligning to TRBD1. The CDR3 loop spans 16 amino acids. With 5 bases clipped from V and 0 bases from J, the junction kept 7 bases outside the gene matches. Germline V gene sequence: CDR1 LNHDA, CDR2 SQIVND (reference sequence).

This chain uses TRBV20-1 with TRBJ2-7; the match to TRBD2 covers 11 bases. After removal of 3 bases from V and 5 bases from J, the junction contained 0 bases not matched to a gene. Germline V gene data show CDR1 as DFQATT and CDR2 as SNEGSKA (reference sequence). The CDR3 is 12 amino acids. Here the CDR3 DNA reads TGCAGTGCTAGTAGCGGGAGGGACGAGCAGTACTTC. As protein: CSASSGRDEQYF.

The CDR3 here is CSVVQQETQYF. In DNA, the CDR3 is TGCAGCGTTGTGCAGCAAGAGACCCAGTACTTC. The rearrangement links TRBV29-1 to TRBJ2-5; D gene ambiguous. Germline assignment: CDR1 SQVTM and CDR2 ANQGSEA. This CDR3 is 11 amino acids long. V was cut by 4 bases and J by 2 bases, with 5 bases left in between.

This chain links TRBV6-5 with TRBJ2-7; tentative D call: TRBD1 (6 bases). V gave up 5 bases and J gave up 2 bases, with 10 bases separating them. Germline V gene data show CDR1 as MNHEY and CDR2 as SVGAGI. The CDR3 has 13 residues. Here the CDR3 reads CASSLGQPYEQYF. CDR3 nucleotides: TGTGCCAGCAGTCTTGGACAGCCCTACGAGCAGTACTTC.

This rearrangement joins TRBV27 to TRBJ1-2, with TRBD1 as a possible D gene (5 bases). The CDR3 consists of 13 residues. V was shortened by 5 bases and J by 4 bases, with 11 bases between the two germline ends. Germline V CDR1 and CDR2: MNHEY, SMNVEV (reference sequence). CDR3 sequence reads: CASSARGTYGYTF. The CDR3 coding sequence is TGTGCCAGCAGTGCTCGGGGGACCTATGGCTACACCTTC.

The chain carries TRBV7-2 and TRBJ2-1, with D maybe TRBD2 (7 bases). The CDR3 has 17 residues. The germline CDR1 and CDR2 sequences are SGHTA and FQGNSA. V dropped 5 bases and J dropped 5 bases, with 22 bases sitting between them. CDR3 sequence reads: CASSLSAGASYHNEQFF. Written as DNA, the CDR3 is TGTGCCAGCAGCCTTTCCGCGGGGGCTAGCTATCACAATGAGCAGTTCTTC.

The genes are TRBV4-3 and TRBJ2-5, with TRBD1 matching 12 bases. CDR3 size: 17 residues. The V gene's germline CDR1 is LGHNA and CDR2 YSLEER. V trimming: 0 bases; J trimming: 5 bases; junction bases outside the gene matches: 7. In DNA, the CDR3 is TGCGCCAGCAGCCAAGATTTCGGGACAGGGGGCTGGGAGACCCAGTACTTC. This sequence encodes CASSQDFGTGGWETQYF.

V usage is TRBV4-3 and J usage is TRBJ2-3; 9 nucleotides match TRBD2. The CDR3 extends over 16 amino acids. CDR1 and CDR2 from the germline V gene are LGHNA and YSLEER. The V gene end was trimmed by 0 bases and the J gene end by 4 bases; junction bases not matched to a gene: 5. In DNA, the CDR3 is TGCGCCAGCAGCCAAGAAATGGCGGGGGGGCCAGATACGCAGTATTTT. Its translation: CASSQEMAGGPDTQYF.

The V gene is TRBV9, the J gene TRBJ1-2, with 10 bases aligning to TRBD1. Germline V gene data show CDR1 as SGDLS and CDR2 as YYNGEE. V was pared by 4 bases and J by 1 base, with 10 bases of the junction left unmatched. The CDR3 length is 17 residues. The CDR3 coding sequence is TGTGCCAGCAGCAGACAGGGGGCGGGAAGGAATAACTATGGCTACACCTTC. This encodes CASSRQGAGRNNYGYTF.

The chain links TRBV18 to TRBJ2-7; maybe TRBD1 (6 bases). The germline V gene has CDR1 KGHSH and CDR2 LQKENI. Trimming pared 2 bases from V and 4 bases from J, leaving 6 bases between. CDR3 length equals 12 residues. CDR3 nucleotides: TGTGCCAGCTCACCAACAGGGTACGAGCAGTACTTC. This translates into CASSPTGYEQYF.

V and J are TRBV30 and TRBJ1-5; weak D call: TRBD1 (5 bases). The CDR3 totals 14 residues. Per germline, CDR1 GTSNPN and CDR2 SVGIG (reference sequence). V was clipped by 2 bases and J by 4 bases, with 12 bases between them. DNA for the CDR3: TGTGCCTGGAGTTCCCGACAGCCTAATCAGCCCCAGCATTTT. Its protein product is CAWSSRQPNQPQHF.

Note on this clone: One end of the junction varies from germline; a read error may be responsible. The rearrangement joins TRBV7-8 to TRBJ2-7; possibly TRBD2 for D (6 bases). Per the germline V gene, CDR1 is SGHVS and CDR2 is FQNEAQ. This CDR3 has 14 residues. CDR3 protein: CASSLARVGYEQYF. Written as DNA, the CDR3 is TGTGCCAGCAGCCTAGCGAGGGTTGGTTACGAGCAGTACTTC.